Listed below are T cell receptor beta chains from one sample, sequenced in a study of blood T cell repertoires in COVID-19. TCRdb's copy holds only in-frame clones and misses some; the assay was immunoSEQ multiplex PCR. The sample holds 200,000 to 250,000 clones, about four fifths seen once. Sequenced sample: PBMCs or T cells enriched from blood (not recorded which). All receptors come from a woman aged 45-60 years who had been exposed to COVID-19. Both conserved end residues are part of each CDR3. The order of the fields is D gene, J gene, V gene, clone size, CDR3 protein, CDR3 DNA. D genes are given only for firm matches. Only some rows state a clone size, as once, few, many or a class for expanded clones.

- | TRBJ1-2 | TRBV3-1/TRBV3-2 | - | CASNPGTNYGYTF | TGTGCCAGCAACCCGGGAACTAACTATGGCTACACCTTC
TRBD1 | TRBJ1-1 | TRBV19 | - | CASSPQGIPPRAEAFF | TGTGCCAGTAGTCCACAGGGGATTCCACCCAGGGCTGAAGCTTTCTTT
TRBD1 | TRBJ1-1 | TRBV5-1 | few | CASSPDRVNTEAFF | TGCGCCAGCAGCCCGGACAGGGTGAACACTGAAGCTTTCTTT
- | TRBJ1-2 | TRBV12-3/TRBV12-4 | - | CASSGGFDGYTF | TGTGCCAGCAGTGGGGGGTTCGATGGCTACACCTTC
TRBD1 | TRBJ1-1 | TRBV7-2 | - | CASSLAGTDTEAFF | TGTGCCAGCAGCTTAGCCGGGACAGACACTGAAGCTTTCTTT
TRBD1 | TRBJ2-3 | TRBV7-9 | - | CASSLGDSSTDTQYF | TGTGCCAGCAGCTTGGGGGACAGTAGCACAGATACGCAGTATTTT
- | TRBJ1-1 | TRBV10-3 | - | CAISESGIGGNTEAFF | TGTGCCATCAGTGAGTCAGGTATAGGGGGGAACACTGAAGCTTTCTTT
- | TRBJ2-5 | TRBV5-8 | - | CASNTRVGTKQETQYF | TGTGCCAGCAACACCCGGGTAGGGACAAAACAAGAGACCCAGTACTTC
- | TRBJ1-1 | TRBV18 | - | CASSYDSLNTEAFF | TGTGCCAGCTCTTACGACAGCTTGAACACTGAAGCTTTCTTT
- | TRBJ2-3 | TRBV9 | - | CASSVEVGGGGGGGTQYF | TGTGCCAGCAGCGTAGAAGTCGGCGGGGGAGGGGGGGGAGGTACGCAGTATTTT
TRBD1 | TRBJ2-7 | TRBV10-2 | - | CASRISTGSFLEQYF | TGCGCCAGTCGAATTTCGACAGGGTCCTTTCTCGAGCAGTACTTC
TRBD1 | TRBJ2-7 | TRBV2 | - | CAIRKGAAEQYF | TGTGCCATCCGAAAGGGGGCGGCCGAGCAGTACTTC
TRBD2 | TRBJ2-1 | TRBV19 | - | CASSIAASGAGYDEQFF | TGTGCCAGTAGTATAGCTGCTAGCGGGGCTGGGTACGATGAGCAGTTCTTC
- | TRBJ1-1 | TRBV6-5 | - | CASSRQMNTEAFF | TGTGCCAGCAGTAGACAGATGAACACTGAAGCTTTCTTT
- | TRBJ2-7 | TRBV13 | - | CASSHQGAHEQYF | TGTGCCAGCAGCCACCAGGGTGCCCACGAGCAGTACTTC
- | TRBJ1-1 | TRBV12-5 | - | CASGFQQNTEAFF | TGTGCTAGTGGTTTTCAACAGAACACTGAAGCTTTCTTT
- | TRBJ2-3 | TRBV7-3 | - | CASSLRGGSTDTQYF | TGTGCCAGCAGCTTAAGAGGGGGATCCACAGATACGCAGTATTTT
- | TRBJ2-5 | TRBV4-1 | - | CASSQDVAVLTTQYF | TGCGCCAGCAGCCAAGATGTAGCGGTTTTGACGACCCAGTACTTC
TRBD1 | TRBJ1-1 | TRBV13 | - | CASSPTGGQGAFTEAFF | TGTGCCAGCAGCCCCACCGGTGGACAGGGGGCGTTCACTGAAGCTTTCTTT
- | TRBJ1-5 | TRBV28 | - | CASSAPGGGGNQPQHF | TGTGCCAGCAGTGCCCCCGGGGGAGGAGGCAATCAGCCCCAGCATTTT
- | TRBJ2-3 | TRBV14 | few | CASSRRGSHDTQYF | TGTGCCAGCAGTCGCAGGGGTTCTCACGATACGCAGTATTTT
- | TRBJ2-1 | TRBV25-1 | once | CASSEGPYNEQFF | TGTGCCAGCAGTGAGGGGCCCTACAATGAGCAGTTCTTC
TRBD1 | TRBJ1-1 | TRBV28 | once | CASTVQGLGIGAFF | TGTGCCAGCACCGTACAGGGGTTGGGGATAGGGGCTTTCTTT
- | TRBJ1-3 | TRBV7-2 | - | CASSFSGSSGNTIYF | TGTGCCAGCAGCTTTAGCGGGAGCTCTGGAAACACCATATATTTT
TRBD1 | TRBJ1-6 | TRBV6-2/TRBV6-3 | few | CASSSGTGSSPLHF | TGTGCCAGCAGTTCCGGGACAGGAAGCTCACCCCTCCACTTT
- | TRBJ1-1 | TRBV6-5 | - | CASSLQVRGKAFF | TGTGCCAGCAGTTTACAGGTTAGGGGGAAAGCTTTCTTT
- | TRBJ1-2 | TRBV10-3 | - | CAISSTGQVEGYTF | TGTGCCATCAGCTCAACAGGGCAGGTGGAGGGCTACACCTTC
- | TRBJ1-1 | TRBV6-1 | few | CASSEGGGPYEAFF | TGTGCCAGCAGTGAAGGGGGGGGACCGTATGAAGCTTTCTTT
- | TRBJ1-2 | TRBV6-2/TRBV6-3 | - | CASSLISTGSDGYTF | TGTGCCAGCAGTCTGATATCGACTGGTTCGGATGGCTACACCTTC
- | TRBJ2-2 | TRBV30 | - | CAWRQASWTGELFF | TGTGCCTGGCGCCAGGCGAGCTGGACCGGGGAGCTGTTTTTT
TRBD2 | TRBJ2-5 | TRBV6-5 | - | CASSYGLRTSLETQYF | TGTGCCAGCAGTTACGGCCTTCGGACTAGTCTTGAGACCCAGTACTTC
TRBD1 | TRBJ1-1 | TRBV18 | - | CASSPRDRGSEAFF | TGTGCCAGCTCACCCCGGGACAGGGGATCTGAAGCTTTCTTT
- | TRBJ1-2 | TRBV7-2 | - | CASSLGSGVDYGYTF | TGTGCCAGCAGCTTAGGATCAGGGGTAGACTATGGCTACACCTTC
- | TRBJ1-6 | TRBV5-1 | - | CASSLWVQKDNSPLHF | TGCGCCAGCAGCTTGTGGGTACAGAAAGATAATTCACCCCTCCACTTT
TRBD2 | TRBJ2-7 | TRBV9 | - | CASSPGLAGGFYEQYF | TGTGCCAGCAGCCCTGGACTAGCGGGGGGGTTCTACGAGCAGTACTTC
- | TRBJ2-3 | TRBV21-1 | - | CASSKLRGQSTDTQYF | TGTGCCAGCAGCAAACTAAGAGGACAAAGCACAGATACGCAGTATTTT
- | TRBJ1-2 | TRBV30 | once | CAWSVMAGFTYGYTF | TGTGCCTGGAGTGTAATGGCAGGGTTTACCTATGGCTACACCTTC
- | TRBJ1-6 | TRBV6-5 | - | CASRLGGSYNSPLHF | TGTGCCAGCCGTTTAGGGGGTTCCTATAATTCACCCCTCCACTTT
TRBD2 | TRBJ2-7 | TRBV13 | - | CASSLGPGGPEQYF | TGTGCCAGCAGCTTAGGCCCGGGGGGGCCCGAGCAGTACTTC
- | TRBJ1-1 | TRBV6-1 | - | CASSEGFPGVNAFF | TGTGCCAGCAGTGAAGGGTTCCCAGGGGTGAACGCTTTCTTT
TRBD1 | TRBJ2-3 | TRBV4-1 | once | CASSTRFATGVKRTDTQYF | TGCGCCAGCAGCACACGTTTCGCGACAGGGGTGAAGCGCACAGATACGCAGTATTTT
TRBD1 | TRBJ1-2 | TRBV7-2 | - | CASSSPRGDSYGYTF | TGTGCCAGCAGCTCCCCCAGGGGGGATAGCTATGGCTACACCTTC
- | TRBJ1-1 | TRBV29-1 | - | CSAGDGGQAFF | TGCAGCGCTGGGGACGGAGGGCAAGCTTTCTTT
TRBD1 | TRBJ1-4 | TRBV19 | - | CASSIRMGTGDEKLFF | TGTGCCAGTAGTATACGGATGGGGACAGGGGACGAAAAACTGTTTTTT
TRBD1 | TRBJ1-2 | TRBV15 | - | CATSSSKIGTALGGYTF | TGTGCCACCAGCAGTTCTAAGATCGGGACAGCCCTAGGGGGCTACACCTTC
- | TRBJ1-5 | TRBV6-2/TRBV6-3 | once | CASSHAVRGSNQPQHF | TGTGCCAGCAGTCACGCGGTGCGGGGGAGCAATCAGCCCCAGCATTTT
- | TRBJ1-1 | TRBV2 | - | CASSESGIAFF | TGTGCCAGCAGTGAATCGGGGATAGCTTTCTTT
- | TRBJ1-2 | TRBV24-1 | - | CATSDLAYGYTF | TGTGCCACCAGTGATTTAGCTTATGGCTACACCTTC
- | TRBJ1-5 | TRBV24-1 | - | CATSTGGNQPQHF | TGTGCCACCTCGACAGGAGGCAATCAGCCCCAGCATTTT
TRBD2 | TRBJ2-3 | TRBV29-1 | - | CSVERLGRGNTDTQYF | TGCAGCGTTGAACGGCTCGGGCGGGGGAACACAGATACGCAGTATTTT
- | TRBJ1-4 | TRBV2 | - | CASSVTGGASTNEKLFF | TGTGCCAGCAGTGTGACCGGTGGGGCCTCAACTAATGAAAAACTGTTTTTT
TRBD1 | TRBJ1-5 | TRBV27 | - | CASSPVQGAYQPQHF | TGTGCCAGCAGTCCTGTACAGGGGGCTTATCAGCCCCAGCATTTT
- | TRBJ1-1 | TRBV7-8 | - | CASSKGRDLVHTEAFF | TGTGCCAGCAGCAAAGGGAGGGATCTGGTTCACACTGAAGCTTTCTTT
- | TRBJ1-2 | TRBV12-3/TRBV12-4 | - | CASGRTSYGYTF | TGTGCCAGCGGCAGGACAAGCTATGGCTACACCTTC